The 6 T cell receptor beta chains reported below all come from one sample, sequenced in a study of blood T cell repertoires in COVID-19. Assay: immunoSEQ multiplex PCR; the TCRdb copy retains only in-frame clones and omits some. The sample records 80,000 to 100,000 clones, 60% to 85% being singletons. The sequenced material came from peripheral blood. The receptors come from a human donor in a cohort sampled during active COVID-19.

The chain joins TRBV5-1 to TRBJ2-7; TRBD1 agrees at 8 bases. Per germline, CDR1 SGHRS and CDR2 YFSETQ. V dropped 5 bases and J dropped 4; count of bases not matched to a gene: 5. This CDR3 has 13 amino acids. The CDR3 is CASSSGTGYEQYF. The CDR3 DNA is TGCGCCAGCAGTTCCGGGACAGGTTACGAGCAGTACTTC.

This chain connects TRBV7-9 to TRBJ1-5; 9 positions match TRBD1. In germline, CDR1 is SEHNR, CDR2 FQNEAQ (reference sequence). CDR3 length: 14 amino acids. Losses at the gene ends were 5 bases for V and 9 bases for J; bases not matched to a gene: 8. CDR3: CASSDGQGSPPQHF. CDR3 DNA: TGTGCCAGCAGCGATGGACAGGGGAGCCCGCCCCAGCATTTT.

V usage is TRBV19 and J usage is TRBJ1-4, with 8 bases fitting TRBD1. Germline V lookup: CDR1 LNHDA, CDR2 SQIVND (reference sequence). V shed 5 bases and J 0 bases; nucleotides not matched to a gene: 8. The CDR3 length is 17 residues. CDR3 in amino acids: CASSQGQGPATNEKLFF. CDR3 nucleotides: TGTGCCAGTAGTCAAGGACAGGGCCCCGCAACTAATGAAAAACTGTTTTTT.

The J gene is TRBJ2-3, the V gene TRBV7-2; a possible D gene is TRBD2 (6 bases). V was clipped by 8 bases and J by 2 bases, with 14 bases between them. This CDR3 has 14 residues. Germline CDR1 and CDR2: SGHTA and FQGNSA. The CDR3 here is CASGGTGPTDTQYF. CDR3 bases: TGTGCCAGCGGCGGGACTGGTCCCACAGATACGCAGTATTTT.

This sequence joins TRBV28 and TRBJ2-1; no reliable D call. The germline CDR1 and CDR2 sequences are MDHEN and SYDVKM. V shed 2 bases and J shed 2 bases, with 10 bases lying between them. The CDR3 is made up of 15 amino acids. DNA for the CDR3: TGTGCCAGCAGTTTAACCGAGATAGCCTACAATGAGCAGTTCTTC. Encoded protein: CASSLTEIAYNEQFF.

The V and J genes are TRBV9 and TRBJ1-1; 7 bases match TRBD1. V lost 4 bases, J lost 4 bases, and 4 bases stayed unmatched. The CDR3 extends over 13 amino acids. The germline V gene encodes CDR1 SGDLS and CDR2 YYNGEE. The CDR3 DNA reads TGTGCCAGCAGCTTAGGGGGCGGCACTGAAGCTTTCTTT. This encodes CASSLGGGTEAFF.